This T cell receptor (beta chain) is drawn from a study of cytomegalovirus exposure and HLA in healthy donors (dated by TCRdb to the late 2010s). Looking at the study overall: In an earlier analysis of under 750 of the donors, less than 350 Gb of sequence data and approximately 120 million unique TCR beta sequences from 150 million to 200 million T cells were reported. Among almost 400 genotyped donors of the cohort, an average of around 240,000 unique TCR beta nucleotide sequences were sequenced per donor, roughly a sixth of them non-productive. Approximately 300 gigabases of sequencing data and approximately 93 million unique TCR sequences were included in an early release covering roughly 600 HLA-typed donors. Using immunosequencing, the study profiled T cell repertoires from roughly 650 subjects and related those repertoires to cytomegalovirus serostatus. The study aimed to test whether cataloging public T cell receptors could reveal signatures of past pathogen exposure. HLA typing covered class I and class II loci at four-digit resolution. Besides the first cohort of 500 to 700 subjects, a separate validation cohort made up of 90 to 150 different subjects was used. An earlier analysis of approximately 580 of the donors used high-throughput TCR beta sequencing to judge whether each TCR beta V gene segment behaved as functional or pseudogenic. To predict cytomegalovirus infection status, the study brought together high-throughput TCR immunosequencing, statistical association of individual TCRs with disease status, and machine learning. The number of typed donors differed by locus: 629-630 for A, B, C, DRB1 and DQB1; 522 for DQA1; approximately 600 for DPA1; and roughly 490 for DPB1. In a later genetic analysis, genome-wide SNP genotypes for about three fifths of the roughly 670 donors were used, and that subset was treated as a discovery cohort. Among the approximately 430 genotyped donors, approximately 81% belonged to the genetic ancestry cluster associated with self-reported Caucasian donors. Roughly 5 DR-DQ haplotypes were handled as single units for association and clustering because linkage in the cohort was strong. Donor age, sex, ethnicity and CMV serostatus were compiled together with the repertoire data. A later analysis re-analyzed previously published TCR beta repertoires from about 730 donors and added high-resolution HLA genotyping to study TCR occurrence patterns. Rather than using new phenotypic data, the later analysis identified candidate immune exposures from TCR beta sequences and from how often those sequences occurred across donors. All discovery cohort repertoires had been generated on a single sequencing platform. The paper as a whole reports these results and caveats: A later analysis found that most CMV-associated TCR beta chains appeared HLA-restricted, with HLA associations seemingly driven largely by CMV exposure. A further reported finding was that TCR beta sequences accurately predicted the HLA-A and HLA-B alleles for most subjects in the first cohort. A later analysis associated 16,951 TCR beta sequences with specific HLA alleles at a false discovery rate of 0.05. A later analysis reported that several top co-occurrence clusters appeared linked to parvovirus B19, influenza, CMV and Epstein-Barr virus. This cohort had only TCR beta chains sequenced, and the lack of alpha or paired-chain data limited which features could be detected. Because counts were too low, 15 or so rarely observed V segments, including chromosome 9 orphons, were excluded from the earlier analysis of fewer than 650 of the donors. According to a later genetic analysis, donors in an Asian-associated ancestry cluster had fewer N-insertions in productive TCRs than the roughly 700-donor mean. The classifier was reported to diagnose cytomegalovirus status with high specificity and sensitivity in both the original cohort and the validation cohort. In a later genetic analysis, a missense DCLRE1C variant was associated with V-gene and J-gene trimming of TCR beta chains, and the association was replicated in an independent cohort. Correlated functional status among segregating V segments might reflect linkage disequilibrium, but an unknown experimental factor could not be ruled out. Because some donors lacked HLA typing at each locus, the association tests relied only on the typed subset. In vitro tests confirmed that three of the cytomegalovirus-associated TCR beta chains recognize cytomegalovirus antigens. While some public TCRs were present in many individuals, most TCR sequences turned up only very rarely across donors. A total of roughly 160 TCR beta chains were listed by the study as associated with cytomegalovirus. A later analysis found that TCR association rates varied across HLA loci, with DRB1 alleles showing the most associated TCRs and HLA-C alleles the fewest. CMV serostatus was the only immune exposure information available for the cohort. In an earlier analysis of 500 to 650 of the donors, most TCR beta V segments appeared in productive rearrangements about 87% or about 30% of the time, broadly matching IMGT annotations. In a later analysis, HLA-associated TCR beta chains were found to be more clonally expanded and to have lower generation probabilities than equally common non-associated chains. The presence/absence analyses assumed that sequencing depth was roughly uniform across donors, and that assumption may not be true. It was suggested by the authors that the approach could potentially be generalized to other disease states and immunological phenotypes. The sequencing pipeline was judged likely to have produced a cluster of highly shared sequence variants as a technical artifact. Strong co-occurrence of HLA alleles, especially DR and DQ, made assigning TCR associations to individual alleles difficult.

In total, approximately 690 healthy bone marrow donors made up the cohort. At the time of sampling, every cohort member was nominally healthy, though immune exposures that went unrecorded were likely present. The donor tested CMV seropositive and was one of the 289 seropositive cohort members. A peripheral blood sample was collected from each donor, and TCR beta sequencing was performed on peripheral blood mononuclear cells. The Qiagen DNeasy Blood Extraction Kit was used to extract genomic DNA from the blood cell samples. Concerning this clone itself: The clone's antigen remains unknown. Within one base of it there is no much larger clone, and no base qualities were kept.

The library was built by means of the immunoSEQ multiplex PCR assay. A mixture of 60 forward primers for TCR Vbeta segments and 13 reverse primers for TCR Jbeta segments was used in the multiplex PCR. Amplification of the CDR3 region of rearranged TCR beta genes was performed with a multiplex PCR assay on genomic DNA. Amplified TCR beta libraries were sequenced as 87-base-pair reads on the Illumina HiSeq System. Per the original workflow: In a later analysis, tens of millions of unique TCR beta chains were counted across the approximately 640 repertoires, and roughly 11 million of these chains were shared by at least two donors. To remove PCR and sequencing errors, raw reads were error-corrected and collapsed into unique sequences using a nearest-neighbor algorithm that merged closely related sequences. To assign V, D and J gene segments, CDR3 sequences were aligned to IMGT reference sequences. Each retained sequence needed at least a six-nucleotide match to both a V gene segment and a J gene segment. A rearrangement counted as productive if the CDR3 had no stop codons and remained in frame with V and J, and every other rearrangement counted as non-productive. CDR3 was defined according to IMGT convention as the region running from the second conserved V-encoded cysteine to the conserved J-encoded phenylalanine. Sequences without an unambiguous match to a single V gene segment were excluded from the earlier analysis of over 500 of the donors. In an earlier analysis of 587 of the donors, V segments were called functional above 56.7% productive rearrangements and were called segregating when the between-donor standard deviation exceeded 5%. A statistical classification framework was built for diagnosing cytomegalovirus status from the catalog of TCR beta chain sequences. In a later analysis, TCR nucleotide sequences were compared against IMGT/GENE-DB human TR gene sequences so that V and J genes could be assigned. Using the TCRdist pipeline, a later analysis assigned CDR3 sequences along with most-parsimonious VDJ recombination scenarios. In a later analysis, each TCR beta chain was defined by its CDR3 amino acid sequence together with its V-gene family, and reads without a unique V-gene family were excluded. In a later analysis, approximately 590 highly shared, low-generation-probability nucleotide sequences were removed to address suspected cross-contamination and a sequencing artifact. In a later analysis, a clonal expansion index was calculated for each public chain from normalized within-repertoire ranks of inferred template counts. Generation probabilities in a later analysis came from a VDJ recombination model fitted to out-of-frame rearrangements, and those results were checked against IGoR. A later analysis scored TCR-TCR, TCR-HLA and TCR-CMV co-occurrence with hypergeometric tests, applying a repertoire-size bias correction to TCR pairs. False discovery rates were estimated in a later analysis by permuting HLA or CMV assignments 20 times. A later analysis grouped co-occurring TCRs with DBSCAN, adding TCRdist sequence similarity when clustering within HLA-allele-positive subsets. Repertoires with fewer than 30,000 or more than 120,000 public chains, plus five repertoires with anomalous nucleotide sharing, were excluded from co-occurrence clustering. This immuneACCESS table, as held by TCRdb, lists in-frame sequences with V and J called but not all clones. Of the missing ones, under half trace to an unresolved V gene in checked studies; the others have no known cause. V and J calls plus clone size are reproduced from that table; the DNA served to infer D and trimming. For this sample the table gives 100,000 to 150,000 clones, of which around 76% were detected only once. 25% to 35% of the sample is held by the ten biggest clonotypes.

The sample was PBMCs. This sequence was found in a man aged 55 to 70 in good health and CMV-seropositive.

CDR3 sequence: CASSKGTSGEGNEQFF. The DNA reads as follows: TGTGCCAGCAGCAAGGGGACTAGCGGGGAGGGGAATGAGCAGTTCTTC. The V gene is TRBV5-4 and the J gene is TRBJ2-1; 13 nucleotides in the junction match TRBD2. The CDR3 measures 16 amino acids from cysteine to phenylalanine. This entry keeps only the CDR3 DNA: 48 bases, framed from base 1. CDR1 and CDR2 are read off the germline V gene (reference sequence) as SGHNT and YYREEE. V and J are trimmed by 4 bases and 7 bases, and the gene matches miss 8 bases of the junction.